These 21 T cell receptor beta chains came from one sample sequenced in a study of blood T cells in healthy people across ages. Using a J-beta primer mix together with a sample-barcoded 5' primer, a second PCR was run for roughly 6 to 12 cycles. TCRdb reprocessed the 5' RACE reads with MiXCR, giving one entry per CDR3 protein. The sample holds approximately 850,000 distinct CDR3 sequences, 58% seen once. The specimen was blood. The receptors were sampled from a man aged 30-40 years in good health.

Remarks on this clonotype: Germline and junction disagree at one end, which may indicate a read error. V gene TRBV15 combines with J gene TRBJ2-5, with TRBD1 matching 8 bases. This CDR3 comprises 14 residues. Germline assignment: CDR1 LNHNV and CDR2 YYDKDF (reference sequence). In DNA form, the CDR3 reads TGTGCCGCCAGCAGAGATCAGACAGGGGCTACCCAGTACTTC. It yields the protein CAASRDQTGATQYF.

The chain uses TRBV6-2 or TRBV6-3 and TRBJ2-7; 12 bases match TRBD2. This CDR3 is 12 amino acids long. V shed 6 bases, J shed 10 bases, and the junction held 4 bases outside the gene matches. Per germline, CDR1 MNHEY and CDR2 SVGEGT. The CDR3 protein is CASRLAGGAQYF. CDR3 DNA: TGTGCCAGCAGACTAGCGGGAGGTGCCCAGTACTTC.

The V and J genes are TRBV20-1 and TRBJ1-1; 9 bases are a match to TRBD1. This CDR3 is 14 amino acids long. CDR1 and CDR2 (germline): DFQATT, SNEGSKA (reference sequence). V trimming: 5 bases; J trimming: 1 base; junction bases outside the gene matches: 5. In DNA form, the CDR3 reads TGCAGTGCTCCGGAACAGGGGGCGAACACTGAAGCTTTCTTT. It yields the protein CSAPEQGANTEAFF.

For this clonotype: Sequence at one end of the junction differs from germline and may be a read error. For the CDR3, the DNA is TGTGCCAGCAGCTTGCTCGGTTTCACAGATACGCAGTATTTT. Protein product: CASSLLGFTDTQYF. The rearrangement uses TRBV5-1 and TRBJ2-3, with D unresolved. The CDR3 has 14 residues. Looked up from germline, CDR1 is SGHRS and CDR2 is YFSETQ.

The V gene is TRBV5-5, the J gene TRBJ2-3; D is undetermined. Between the trimmed V and J ends, which lost 4 bases and 3 bases, there was a span of 6 bases. CDR1 SGHKS and CDR2 YYEKEE come from the germline V gene (reference sequence). The CDR3 covers 12 residues. The CDR3: CASSTETDTQYF. CDR3 coding DNA: TGTGCCAGCAGCACGGAGACAGATACGCAGTATTTT.

This chain connects TRBV20-1 to TRBJ2-5; weak D call: TRBD2 (6 bases). CDR3 length: 17 amino acids. Per germline, CDR1 DFQATT and CDR2 SNEGSKA (reference sequence). The V end was cut by 0 bases, the J end by 0 bases, with 17 bases between. CDR3 loop: CSARDRARWTNQETQYF. The CDR3 coding sequence is TGCAGTGCTAGAGATCGGGCCCGCTGGACTAACCAAGAGACCCAGTACTTC.

The chain combines TRBV27 with TRBJ2-3; 7 nucleotides agree with TRBD2. Per the germline V gene, CDR1 is MNHEY and CDR2 is SMNVEV (reference sequence). This CDR3 contains 15 residues. J was trimmed by 2 bases and V by 7 bases; bases with no gene match: 9. The CDR3 loop is CASTAGREDTDTQYF. The CDR3 nucleotides read TGTGCCAGCACGGCGGGCCGGGAGGACACAGATACGCAGTATTTT.

This clonotype has a count of ten or more. This chain uses TRBV20-1 with TRBJ2-3; 7 bases line up with TRBD2. The length of the CDR3 is 13 residues. The germline V gene has CDR1 DFQATT and CDR2 SNEGSKA (reference sequence). With V trimmed by 5 bases and J by 3 bases, 5 bases remained unmatched. The CDR3 DNA sequence: TGCAGTGCTTTCCGGGGACTAACAGATACGCAGTATTTT. Its translation is CSAFRGLTDTQYF.

The V call is TRBV11-2, the J call TRBJ2-1; 8 bases match TRBD2. The CDR3 is 15 amino acids. The germline gives CDR1 SGHAT, CDR2 FQNNGV. The ends lost 6 bases at V and 7 bases at J; junction bases unmatched: 11. CDR3 in DNA: TGTGCCAGCAGGCAAACTAGCGGCGGCCGGAATGAGCAGTTCTTC. Its protein is CASRQTSGGRNEQFF.

This clonotype has at least ten counts. This chain connects TRBV12-3 or TRBV12-4 to TRBJ2-3; D unclear. With 3 bases removed from V and 4 bases from J, the gap between germline ends came to 11 bases. This CDR3 contains 14 residues. CDR3: CASSFGVAADTQYF. Written as DNA, the CDR3 is TGTGCCAGCAGTTTCGGAGTGGCCGCAGATACGCAGTATTTT.

This clonotype appeared many times. This chain uses TRBV11-1 with TRBJ2-7; 9 nucleotides match TRBD1. This CDR3 has 15 residues. Germline CDR1 and CDR2: SGHAT and FQDESV (reference sequence). The V gene end was trimmed by 1 base and the J gene end by 1 base; junction bases not matched to a gene: 2. CDR3 sequence: CASSLGGTGSYEQYF. The CDR3 nucleotides are TGTGCCAGCAGCTTAGGTGGGACAGGGTCCTACGAGCAGTACTTC. Based on the CDR3 plus reference TRBV11-1 and TRBJ2-7, the full variable domain is EAEVAQSPRYKITEKSQAVAFWCDPISGHATLYWYRQILGQGPELLVQFQDESVVDDSQLPKDRFSAERLKGVDSTLKIQPAELGDSAMYLCASSLGGTGSYEQYFGPGTRLTVT.

This chain's CDR3 is CASSVVHSGEQFF. CDR3 DNA sequence: TGTGCCAGCAGCGTAGTTCACTCCGGGGAGCAGTTCTTC. The V call is TRBV9, the J call TRBJ2-1; unclear D gene. V dropped 0 bases and J dropped 10 bases, with 11 bases sitting between them. The CDR3 is 13 residues long. From germline, CDR1 is SGDLS and CDR2 YYNGEE.

This clonotype was observed a single time. This chain connects TRBV6-5 to TRBJ2-1; D may be TRBD1 or TRBD2 (5 bases each). CDR1 and CDR2 (germline): MNHEY, SVGAGI. Trimming left V 0 bases short and J 2 bases short, with 14 bases between. The CDR3 totals 17 residues. This CDR3 is CASSYSVGDLTYNEQFF. For the CDR3, the DNA is TGTGCCAGCAGTTACTCTGTAGGGGACCTTACCTACAATGAGCAGTTCTTC.

CDR3 sequence reads: CSAKAGVTDTQYF. Written as DNA, the CDR3 is TGCAGTGCTAAAGCGGGAGTTACAGATACGCAGTATTTT. The genes are TRBV20-1 and TRBJ2-3; 8 bases align to TRBD2. Trimming took 4 bases from V and 3 from J; bases not matched to a gene: 3. Looked up from germline, CDR1 is DFQATT and CDR2 is SNEGSKA (reference sequence). The CDR3 is 13 amino acids.

The table lists this clonotype with a few counts. The chain uses TRBV7-2 and TRBJ2-1; either TRBD1 or TRBD2 may fit D (5 bases each). TRBJ2-7 matches the DNA end more closely, so the J call is doubtful. Germline loops: CDR1 SGHTA, CDR2 FQGNSA. There are 15 residues in the CDR3. The CDR3, as DNA: TGTGCCAGCAGCTTCGAGGCTCGGGGCGGCGATGAGCAGTACTTC. Translation: CASSFEARGGDEQYF.

This clonotype was observed a few times. The chain links TRBV25-1 to TRBJ2-1, with D uncertain. The CDR3 extends over 12 amino acids. CDR1 is MGHDK, CDR2 SYGVNS, per germline. Trimming removed 6 bases from V and 8 bases from J, with 11 bases in between. The CDR3 nucleotides are TGTGCCAGCAGCGTCGAGGTTTATGAGCAGTTCTTC. It encodes CASSVEVYEQFF.

CDR3 residues: CASRKQVGPSLPGGGYTF. The CDR3 DNA reads TGTGCCAGCAGGAAGCAAGTGGGACCTTCCCTTCCGGGGGGCGGCTACACCTTC. This chain uses TRBV21-1 with TRBJ1-2; TRBD1 is the table's D call, not checked against the DNA. TRBV21-1 is described as a pseudogene. The CDR3 sequence is 18 residues long.

This chain connects TRBV6-1 to TRBJ2-7; TRBD1 might be the D (6 bases). V was cut by 5 bases and J by 6 bases, with 20 bases left in between. CDR1 MNHNS and CDR2 SASEGT come from the germline V gene. The CDR3 has 15 residues. CDR3 coding DNA: TGTGCCAGCAGTCGACAGGTGATTTCGCCCGCCGAGCAGTACTTC. Its protein product is CASSRQVISPAEQYF.

This clonotype occurred many times. This chain links TRBV25-1 with TRBJ2-2, with TRBD1 matching 8 bases. Germline CDR1 MGHDK, CDR2 SYGVNS. This CDR3 is built from 14 residues. V dropped 8 bases and J dropped 3; count of bases not matched to a gene: 5. The CDR3 here is CASSGGEDTGELFF. For the CDR3, the DNA is TGTGCCAGCTCAGGGGGCGAGGACACCGGGGAGCTGTTTTTT.

The rearrangement uses TRBV20-1 and TRBJ2-3, with D uncertain. Deletions cut 1 base from V and 4 bases from J, with 9 bases between. The CDR3 runs 13 residues. CDR1 and CDR2 from the germline V gene are DFQATT and SNEGSKA (reference sequence). CDR3 DNA sequence: TGCAGTGCTAGAGCGACCTCGGCAGATACGCAGTATTTT. Its translation is CSARATSADTQYF.

This clonotype was picked up a small number of times. The gene calls are TRBV21-1 and TRBJ2-2; TRBD1, the D gene given by the table, was not confirmed from the DNA. TRBV21-1 is a listed pseudogene. This CDR3 contains 16 residues. In DNA form, the CDR3 reads TGTGCCAGTATACTGCACAGGGTCGGGAAGGACGGGGAGCTGTTTTTT. It yields the protein CASILHRVGKDGELFF.